The sequence of this TCR beta chain was determined in a study of shared clonotypes between healthy human individuals. Across the study: The plates for each donor numbered three CD4 naive, three CD4 memory, two CD8 naive and one CD8 memory.

The method was immunoSEQ multiplex PCR; TCRdb's version includes in-frame clones alone and lacks a portion of them. The profile shows about 1.1 million clones, approximately 80% of them singletons. This CDR3 comprises 14 residues. Germline V gene sequence: CDR1 SGHAT, CDR2 FQNNGV. V is TRBV11-2 and J is TRBJ2-5, with 8 bases lining up with TRBD2. The last part of the DNA fits TRBJ2-7 better; the J call may be wrong. Sequences were obtained from memory CD4+ T cells from PBMCs. Stated subset: CD45RA-negative fraction. The TCR originated in a man aged 18 to 29 in good health. Some clones in this sample may be carry-over from other donors' samples. The CDR3 DNA reads as TGTGCCAGCAGCCTTAGCGGGACAAACTACGAGCAGTACTTC. This codes for CASSLSGTNYEQYF.